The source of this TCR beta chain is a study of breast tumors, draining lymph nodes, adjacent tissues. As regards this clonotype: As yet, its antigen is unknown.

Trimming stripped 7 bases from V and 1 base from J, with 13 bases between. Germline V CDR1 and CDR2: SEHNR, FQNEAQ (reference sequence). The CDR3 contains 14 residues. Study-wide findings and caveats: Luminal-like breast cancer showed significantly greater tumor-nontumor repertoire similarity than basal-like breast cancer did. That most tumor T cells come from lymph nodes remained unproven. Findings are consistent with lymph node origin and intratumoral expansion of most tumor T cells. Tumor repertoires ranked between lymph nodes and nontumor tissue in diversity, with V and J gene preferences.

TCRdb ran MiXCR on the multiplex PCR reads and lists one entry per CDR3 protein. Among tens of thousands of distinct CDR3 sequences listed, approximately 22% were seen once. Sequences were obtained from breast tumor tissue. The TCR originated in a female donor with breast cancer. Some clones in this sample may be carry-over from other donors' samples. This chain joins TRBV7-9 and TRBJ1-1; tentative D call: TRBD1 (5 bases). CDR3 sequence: CASTFGTGNTEAFF. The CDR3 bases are TGTGCCAGCACCTTCGGGACCGGGAACACTGAAGCTTTCTTT.